What follows is one T cell receptor beta chain and its context. With V trimmed by 6 bases and J by 5 bases, 10 bases remained unmatched. Germline V CDR1 and CDR2: SGHDT, YYEEEE. There are 14 residues in the CDR3. The entry originates in a study of radiotherapy plus CTLA-4 blockade in lung cancer. About the study: Objective response rate was 18%; disease control rate, approximately 28%.

Produced via immunoSEQ multiplex PCR; TCRdb's table is partial and in-frame only. This sample has some 49,000 clones; roughly 81% occur once, and the top ten carry around 30%. The sequence came from a human donor with non-small cell lung cancer whose response to radiotherapy plus ipilimumab could not be evaluated. The source was peripheral blood, collected from a patient treated with radiotherapy plus ipilimumab. This chain uses TRBV5-6 with TRBJ1-1; 7 bases agree with TRBD1. The CDR3 DNA follows: TGTGCCAGCACCATGCAGGGGGTAAGGACTGAAGCTTTCTTT. Its protein is CASTMQGVRTEAFF.